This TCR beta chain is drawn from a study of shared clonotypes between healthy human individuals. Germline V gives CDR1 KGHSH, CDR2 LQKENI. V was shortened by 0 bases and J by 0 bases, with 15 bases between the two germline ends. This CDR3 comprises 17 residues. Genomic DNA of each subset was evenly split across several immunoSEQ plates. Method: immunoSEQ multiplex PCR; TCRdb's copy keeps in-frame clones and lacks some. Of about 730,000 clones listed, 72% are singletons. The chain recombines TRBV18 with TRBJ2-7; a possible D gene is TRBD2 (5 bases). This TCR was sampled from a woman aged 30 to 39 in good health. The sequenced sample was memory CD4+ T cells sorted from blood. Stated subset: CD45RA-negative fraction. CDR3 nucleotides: TGTGCCAGCTCACCACCGAATACGCATGGGAGCTCCTACGAGCAGTACTTC. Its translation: CASSPPNTHGSSYEQYF.